What follows are 31 T cell receptor beta chains derived from one specimen sequenced in a study of shared clonotypes between healthy human individuals. Only in-frame clones appear in the TCRdb table, and some are missing; sequencing was by immunoSEQ multiplex PCR. The sample carries under 600,000 clones, roughly 97% recorded once. What was sequenced was naive CD4+ T cells sorted from blood. Stated subset: CD45RA+ positively selected. The receptors shown here come from a woman aged 25 to 39 in good health.

The genes are TRBV28 and TRBJ2-2; the D gene could be TRBD1 or TRBD2 (5 bases each). Looked up from germline, CDR1 is MDHEN and CDR2 is SYDVKM. The length of the CDR3 is 18 residues. The V end lost 6 bases, the J end lost 2 bases, and 22 bases lay between the germline ends. CDR3 DNA: TGTGCCAGCAGCCAACCCCTAGGGGACGGAAGAAACACCGGGGAGCTGTTTTTT. It specifies CASSQPLGDGRNTGELFF.

The chain is built from TRBV10-1 and TRBJ2-5; 10 bases are a match to TRBD1. V was pared by 0 bases and J by 12 bases, with 4 bases of the junction left unmatched. This CDR3 has 13 amino acids. Germline CDR1 WNHNN, CDR2 SYGVQD (reference sequence). In DNA, the CDR3 is TGCGCCAGCAGTGAGTCGAAGGACAGGGGGGAGTACTTC. It is translated as CASSESKDRGEYF.

The chain couples TRBV4-2 to TRBJ1-1, with D perhaps TRBD1 (5 bases). The V end was cut by 3 bases, the J end by 5 bases, with 19 bases between. This CDR3 is 16 amino acids long. Germline V CDR1 and CDR2: LGHNA, YNFKEQ. The CDR3, as DNA: TGTGCCAGCAGCCAGCACGAGGGGTATGGGGGAACTGAAGCTTTCTTT. Protein product: CASSQHEGYGGTEAFF.

The chain has TRBV6-1 and TRBJ2-7; TRBD1 agrees at 9 bases. The CDR3 sequence is 14 residues long. Germline V gives CDR1 MNHNS, CDR2 SASEGT. The ends lost 6 bases at V and 7 bases at J; junction bases unmatched: 10. The CDR3 region is CASRAGTGSFEQYF. The CDR3 DNA reads TGTGCCAGCAGAGCCGGGACAGGGAGTTTTGAGCAGTACTTC.

J is TRBJ2-7 and V is TRBV6-1; D is unresolved. The ends were cut back, 4 bases at V and 4 bases at J, with 17 bases in the middle. Germline assignment: CDR1 MNHNS and CDR2 SASEGT. There are 15 residues in the CDR3. Here the CDR3 reads CASSGPDGSTYEQYF. CDR3 DNA sequence: TGTGCCAGCAGTGGGCCGGACGGGTCAACTTACGAGCAGTACTTC.

This clone was picked up a small number of times. The CDR3 DNA follows: TGTGCCAGTAGTACGGGACAGATTCGCGAGCCCCAGCATTTT. This sequence encodes CASSTGQIREPQHF. The chain links TRBV19 to TRBJ1-5; 7 bases are shared with TRBD1. The CDR3 runs 14 residues. The V gene's germline CDR1 is LNHDA and CDR2 SQIVND (reference sequence). V shed 4 bases, J shed 8 bases, and the junction held 8 bases outside the gene matches.

V gene TRBV5-1 combines with J gene TRBJ1-5; the match to TRBD1 covers 7 bases. With V trimmed by 5 bases and J by 4 bases, 6 bases remained unmatched. Germline assignment: CDR1 SGHRS and CDR2 YFSETQ. The CDR3 runs 14 residues. Here the CDR3 reads CASSQGQPNQPQHF. DNA of the CDR3: TGCGCCAGCAGTCAGGGACAGCCTAATCAGCCCCAGCATTTT.

The V gene is TRBV10-3, the J gene TRBJ2-7; D possibly corresponds to TRBD1 (6 bases). The CDR3 runs to 14 residues. Trimming cost V 7 bases and J 6 bases, with 19 bases left between them. CDR1 is ENHRY and CDR2 is SYGVKD in the germline V gene. CDR3 DNA: TGTGCCATCACCACGGGACAAGTAGTCGGCGAGCAGTACTTC. It codes for CAITTGQVVGEQYF.

The chain couples TRBV7-3 to TRBJ2-2; D remains ambiguous. V lost 5 bases and J 4 bases, leaving 14 bases between the germline ends. Germline CDR1 reads SGHTA; CDR2 reads FQGTGA. CDR3 size: 15 residues. CDR3 region: CASSISRSRTGELFF. CDR3 DNA: TGTGCCAGCAGCATATCTCGCAGTCGCACCGGGGAGCTGTTTTTT.

The rearrangement uses TRBV18 and TRBJ2-5, with D maybe TRBD1 (5 bases). V lost 3 bases, J lost 2 bases, and 13 bases lay in between. The CDR3 runs to 15 residues. Germline assignment: CDR1 KGHSH and CDR2 LQKENI. The CDR3 DNA reads as TGTGCCAGCTCACCGGGGCAGGCGAGACAAGAGACCCAGTACTTC. Encoded protein: CASSPGQARQETQYF.

The chain is built from TRBV6-5 and TRBJ1-3; D is unclear. V was trimmed by 5 bases and J by 4 bases, leaving 12 bases between them. Germline CDR1 reads MNHEY; CDR2 reads SVGAGI. CDR3 length: 14 amino acids. The CDR3 spells CASSIGVRGNTIYF. In DNA, the CDR3 is TGTGCCAGCAGTATCGGTGTCCGAGGAAACACCATATATTTT.

This chain joins TRBV28 and TRBJ1-4, with TRBD1 identical over 8 bases. From germline, CDR1 is MDHEN and CDR2 SYDVKM. V lost 2 bases, J lost 8 bases, and 7 bases stayed unmatched. The CDR3 sequence is 15 residues long. CDR3 sequence (DNA): TGTGCCAGCAGTTTAAGGCAGGGGGCGGGAGAAAAACTGTTTTTT. The encoded protein is CASSLRQGAGEKLFF.

V gene TRBV10-3 combines with J gene TRBJ2-2; 9 bases fit TRBD1. The V gene end was trimmed by 7 bases and the J gene end by 2 bases; junction bases not matched to a gene: 11. The CDR3 covers 17 residues. Germline CDR1 and CDR2: ENHRY and SYGVKD. The CDR3 region has the DNA TGTGCCATCACCCGGGACAGGGCTTTACTAAACACCGGGGAGCTGTTTTTT. It specifies CAITRDRALLNTGELFF.

The count of this clone is one. The genes are TRBV10-3 and TRBJ2-7; TRBD2 matches at 11 bases. The CDR3 totals 15 residues. Trimming took 4 bases from V and 5 from J; bases not matched to a gene: 7. Germline CDR1 is ENHRY and CDR2 is SYGVKD. Here the CDR3 reads CAISGTSGREDEQYF. The DNA for the CDR3 is TGTGCCATCAGTGGAACTAGCGGGAGAGAGGACGAGCAGTACTTC.

This clone was seen only once. The gene calls are TRBV19 and TRBJ2-1, with 13 bases that match TRBD2. Per germline, CDR1 LNHDA and CDR2 SQIVND (reference sequence). The V gene end was trimmed by 3 bases and the J gene end by 0 bases; junction bases not matched to a gene: 8. CDR3 length equals 19 residues. The CDR3 nucleotides read TGTGCCAGTAGTATGACCGGGACTAGCGGGATTGGCTCCTACAATGAGCAGTTCTTC. It translates to CASSMTGTSGIGSYNEQFF.

This clone has only one observation. The chain joins TRBV4-2 to TRBJ2-5; D may correspond to TRBD1 or TRBD2 (5 bases each). The better agreement between TRBJ2-7 and the DNA end casts doubt on the J call. The germline V gene has CDR1 LGHNA and CDR2 YNFKEQ. This CDR3 comprises 15 residues. The DNA of the CDR3 is TGTGCCAGCAGCCAAGTCGGGACGGAAGCCTACGAGCAGTACTTC. Protein sequence: CASSQVGTEAYEQYF.

The CDR3 sequence: CASSRGTSGYQETQYF. CDR3 nucleotide sequence: TGTGCCAGCTCACGCGGGACTAGCGGGTACCAAGAGACCCAGTACTTC. V gene TRBV18 combines with J gene TRBJ2-5, with TRBD2 matching over 12 bases. This CDR3 comprises 16 residues. J was trimmed by 0 bases and V by 4 bases; bases with no gene match: 3. From germline, CDR1 is KGHSH and CDR2 LQKENI. The whole variable domain, filled in from reference TRBV18 and TRBJ2-5, reads NAGVMQNPRHLVRRRGQEARLRCSPMKGHSHVYWYRQLPEEGLKFMVYLQKENIIDESGMPKERFSAEFPKEGPSILRIQQVVRGDSAAYFCASSRGTSGYQETQYFGPGTRLLVL.

The chain joins TRBV5-1 to TRBJ2-1; 8 bases line up with TRBD2. CDR3 length equals 14 residues. With 4 bases clipped from V and 7 bases from J, the junction kept 7 bases outside the gene matches. Germline CDR1 reads SGHRS; CDR2 reads YFSETQ. The CDR3 loop reads CASSISGSSNEQFF. The CDR3 bases are TGCGCCAGCAGCATCAGCGGGAGTAGTAATGAGCAGTTCTTC. The complete variable domain, with remaining parts taken from reference TRBV5-1 and TRBJ2-1, reads KAGVTQTPRYLIKTRGQQVTLSCSPISGHRSVSWYQQTPGQGLQFLFEYFSETQRNKGNFPGRFSGRQFSNSRSEMNVSTLELGDSALYLCASSISGSSNEQFFGPGTRLTVL.

This sequence joins TRBV7-9 and TRBJ1-5; 9 bases fit TRBD1. The CDR3 is 17 amino acids. CDR1 is SEHNR and CDR2 is FQNEAQ in the germline V gene (reference sequence). V lost 5 bases to trimming and J lost 4 bases; unmatched junction nucleotides: 12. This CDR3 reads CASSLGTGTGSNQPQHF. In nucleotides, the CDR3 is TGTGCCAGCAGCCTTGGGACCGGGACAGGGTCGAATCAGCCCCAGCATTTT.

The chain joins TRBV28 to TRBJ1-2; D gene uncertain. Germline CDR1 reads MDHEN; CDR2 reads SYDVKM. The germline V and J ends were trimmed by 6 bases and 4 bases, with 15 bases remaining between them. The CDR3 spans 14 residues. The CDR3 sequence: CASSPDLTFYGYTF. The CDR3 DNA is TGTGCCAGCAGCCCGGACCTTACCTTCTATGGCTACACCTTC.

V and J are TRBV5-1 and TRBJ2-3; 11 nucleotides line up with TRBD1. V shed 4 bases, J shed 4 bases, and the junction held 5 bases outside the gene matches. Germline CDR1 reads SGHRS; CDR2 reads YFSETQ. This CDR3 spans 15 amino acids. The CDR3 region has the DNA TGCGCCAGCAGCACTCGGACAGGGGGCCCAGATACGCAGTATTTT. It codes for CASSTRTGGPDTQYF.

The chain combines TRBV30 with TRBJ2-7, with D tentatively TRBD2 (6 bases). Trimming took off 1 base at V and 0 bases at J, with 13 bases between the two ends. CDR3 size: 15 residues. Looked up from germline, CDR1 is GTSNPN and CDR2 is SVGIG (reference sequence). CDR3 region: CAWSGLRTTSYEQYF. The CDR3 coding sequence is TGTGCCTGGAGTGGACTTAGGACTACCTCCTACGAGCAGTACTTC.

V and J are TRBV10-1 and TRBJ2-5, with TRBD2 identical over 12 bases. Unmatched junction bases numbered 4, after V lost 3 bases and J lost 5 bases. The CDR3 has 15 amino acids. CDR1 is WNHNN and CDR2 is SYGVQD in the germline V gene (reference sequence). This CDR3 reads CASSDGLAGGETQYF. The CDR3 nucleotides read TGCGCCAGCAGTGATGGGCTAGCGGGAGGGGAGACCCAGTACTTC.

This chain links TRBV10-3 with TRBJ2-7, with D unresolved. Trimming pared 1 base from V and 1 base from J, leaving 8 bases between. Per the germline V gene, CDR1 is ENHRY and CDR2 is SYGVKD. The CDR3 is 14 amino acids. CDR3 in DNA: TGTGCCATCAGTGAGTTACAGCATTCCTACGAGCAGTACTTC. It codes for CAISELQHSYEQYF.

The chain links TRBV29-1 to TRBJ1-1, with no clear D. Germline CDR1 is SQVTM and CDR2 is ANQGSEA. This CDR3 contains 12 residues. V dropped 4 bases and J dropped 4 bases, with 10 bases sitting between them. The CDR3 region is CSVVTFPTEAFF. CDR3 bases: TGCAGCGTTGTGACGTTCCCCACTGAAGCTTTCTTT.

The V gene is TRBV19, the J gene TRBJ2-7; TRBD2 agrees at 11 bases. The CDR3 totals 14 residues. Per germline, CDR1 LNHDA and CDR2 SQIVND (reference sequence). V lost 4 bases and J lost 3; bases outside the gene matches: 2. CDR3 protein: CASSRLAGIYEQYF. CDR3 nucleotides: TGTGCCAGTAGTAGACTAGCGGGAATCTACGAGCAGTACTTC.

The chain is built from TRBV28 and TRBJ1-5, with D unclear. This CDR3 is 14 amino acids long. The germline V gene has CDR1 MDHEN and CDR2 SYDVKM. The V end was cut by 6 bases, the J end by 4 bases, with 13 bases between. CDR3 coding DNA: TGTGCCAGCAGAACCTCAACGGGGAATCAGCCCCAGCATTTT. Amino acids: CASRTSTGNQPQHF.

This chain links TRBV13 with TRBJ1-2; 7 bases line up with TRBD1. This CDR3 contains 12 residues. With 3 bases clipped from V and 8 bases from J, the junction kept 3 bases outside the gene matches. Germline V lookup: CDR1 PRHDT, CDR2 FYEKMQ (reference sequence). In DNA, the CDR3 is TGTGCCAGCAGCTTCCCAGGGGGAGGCTACACCTTC. Protein product: CASSFPGGGYTF.

This clone was seen once. V is TRBV10-2 and J is TRBJ2-1; 8 bases are a match to TRBD2. The V gene's germline CDR1 is WSHSY and CDR2 SAAADI. There are 14 residues in the CDR3. After removal of 7 bases from V and 3 bases from J, the junction contained 5 bases not matched to a gene. This CDR3 reads CASKLAVRYNEQFF. CDR3 bases: TGCGCCAGCAAACTAGCGGTCCGCTACAATGAGCAGTTCTTC.

The rearrangement links TRBV5-1 to TRBJ2-3, with 10 bases aligning to TRBD2. Per the germline V gene, CDR1 is SGHRS and CDR2 is YFSETQ. This CDR3 region has 15 residues. V gave up 5 bases and J gave up 1 base; unmatched junction bases: 4. DNA of the CDR3: TGCGCCAGCAGACGCGGGACTAGCGGCACAGATACGCAGTATTTT. Encoded protein: CASRRGTSGTDTQYF.

The chain is built from TRBV10-3 and TRBJ1-1, with TRBD1 matching 8 bases. The V and J ends lost 7 bases and 5 bases, in that order; junction bases with no gene match: 6. Germline V gene lookup returns CDR1 ENHRY and CDR2 SYGVKD. The CDR3 extends over 13 amino acids. CDR3 loop: CAIKPGQATEAFF. The CDR3 nucleotides are TGTGCCATCAAGCCGGGACAGGCAACTGAAGCTTTCTTT.